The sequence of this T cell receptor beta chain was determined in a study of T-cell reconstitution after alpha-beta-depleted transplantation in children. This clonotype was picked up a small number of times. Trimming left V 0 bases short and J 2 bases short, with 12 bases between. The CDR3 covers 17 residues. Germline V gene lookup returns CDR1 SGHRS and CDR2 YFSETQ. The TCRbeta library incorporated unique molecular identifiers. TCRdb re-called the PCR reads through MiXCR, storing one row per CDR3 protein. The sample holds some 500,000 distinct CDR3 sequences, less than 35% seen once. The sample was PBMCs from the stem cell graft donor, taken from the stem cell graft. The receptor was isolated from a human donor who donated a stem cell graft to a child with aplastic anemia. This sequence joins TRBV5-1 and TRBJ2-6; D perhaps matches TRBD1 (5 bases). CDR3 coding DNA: TGCGCCAGCAGCTTGGCTTCAGGGCTGGCTGGGGCCAACGTCCTGACTTTC. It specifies CASSLASGLAGANVLTF.